Listed below are T cell receptor beta chains from one sample, sequenced in a study of blood T cell repertoires in COVID-19. Sequenced by immunoSEQ multiplex PCR; TCRdb stores in-frame clones only, minus some. The table has about 260,000 clones, about 80% seen once; the top ten hold around 9.2%. Sequenced input: peripheral blood. All receptors come from a human donor in a cohort sampled during active COVID-19. The CDR3 runs from the conserved cysteine through the conserved F or W. Each record gives: D gene, J gene, clone size, V gene, CDR3 DNA, CDR3 protein. The D gene is left open where the match is weak. Some rows mark clone size as missing; the rest say once, few, many or name a class of expanded clone.

TRBD1	TRBJ1-1	once	TRBV27	TGTGCCAGCACTAGGACAGGGGGCGTTGATCTGAACACTGAAGCTTTCTTT	CASTRTGGVDLNTEAFF
TRBD2	TRBJ2-5	many	TRBV24-1	TGTGCCACCAGTGATCCGGGACTAGCGGGGGCAGAGACCCAGTACTTC	CATSDPGLAGAETQYF
.	TRBJ2-1	.	TRBV25-1	TGTGCCAGCAGTCCTATGGGGGGCTCCTACAATGAGCAGTTCTTC	CASSPMGGSYNEQFF
.	TRBJ1-1	few	TRBV29-1	TGCAGCGTTGAGCAGACAGACTTGATGAACACTGAAGCTTTCTTT	CSVEQTDLMNTEAFF
.	TRBJ1-1	.	TRBV3-1/TRBV3-2	TGTGCCAGCAGCACCTGGACAGTCGACACTGAAGCTTTCTTT	CASSTWTVDTEAFF
.	TRBJ2-7	.	TRBV5-4	TGTGCCAGCAGCGGAAGGACAGTAGGCGAGCAGTACTTC	CASSGRTVGEQYF
TRBD1	TRBJ1-3	.	TRBV6-6	TGTGCCAGCAGTCGCCGCACAGGGGAAGGGCCTGGAAACACCATATATTTT	CASSRRTGEGPGNTIYF
.	TRBJ2-1	.	TRBV18	TGTGCCAGCTCACCCCGGAATGAGCAGTTCTTC	CASSPRNEQFF
TRBD1	TRBJ2-2	.	TRBV6-4	TGTGCCAGCAGTAGGACAGGCCTGACCACCGGGGAGCTGTTTTTT	CASSRTGLTTGELFF
.	TRBJ2-7	.	TRBV28	TGTGCCAGCAGTTTATTGGCACCCTTCAAGCAGTACTTC	CASSLLAPFKQYF
.	TRBJ1-5	.	TRBV2	TGTGCCAGCAGTGACTTCGTCCAGCCCCAGCATTTT	CASSDFVQPQHF
.	TRBJ2-7	.	TRBV6-5	TGTGCCAGCAGTTTCAGCAGGAACTACGAGCAGTACTTC	CASSFSRNYEQYF
.	TRBJ1-2	.	TRBV9	TGTGCCAGCAGCCTCCTGACGGGGATCGGTGGCTACACCTTC	CASSLLTGIGGYTF
TRBD2	TRBJ2-3	.	TRBV29-1	TGCAGCGTTGACCTACTGGGACTAGCGGGGGCGGATACGCAGTATTTT	CSVDLLGLAGADTQYF
.	TRBJ1-3	.	TRBV9	TGTGCCAGCAGCGTCACGGACATTTCCTCTGGAAACACCATATATTTT	CASSVTDISSGNTIYF
.	TRBJ2-7	.	TRBV5-1	TGCGCCAGCAGCTTGGAATCCACCTACGAGCAGTACTTC	CASSLESTYEQYF
TRBD1	TRBJ1-6	few	TRBV7-9	TGTGCCAGCAGCTTAGCGAACAGGGGGCGGTCACCCCTCCACTTT	CASSLANRGRSPLHF
.	TRBJ1-5	.	TRBV7-2	TGTGCCAGCAGCTTAGTGCAGGGTGGAGCTCAGCATTTT	CASSLVQGGAQHF
.	TRBJ1-1	few	TRBV6-6	TGTGCCAGCAGTTTAAGTTTTGCAGAAAACACTGAAGCTTTCTTT	CASSLSFAENTEAFF
.	TRBJ1-3	.	TRBV7-6	TGTGCCAGCAGCTTAGGGCGGGGACGACTTTCAGCCTCTGGAAACACCATATATTTT	CASSLGRGRLSASGNTIYF
TRBD1	TRBJ2-7	.	TRBV5-1	TGCGCCAGCAGCGGGGACAGGGCAACCTACGAGCAGTACTTC	CASSGDRATYEQYF
TRBD2	TRBJ2-3	.	TRBV20-1	TGCAGTGCTAGTTTCCCCACTAGCGGGACCACAGATACGCAGTATTTT	CSASFPTSGTTDTQYF
.	TRBJ2-1	.	TRBV5-1	TGCGCCAGCAGATCAGCGGAGGCGGGTGACAATGAGCAGTTCTTC	CASRSAEAGDNEQFF
TRBD1	TRBJ1-1	.	TRBV3-1/TRBV3-2	TGTGCCAGCAGCCAACAAGCCGGGACAGGGACCTCGGAAGCTTTCTTT	CASSQQAGTGTSEAFF
TRBD2	TRBJ2-5	few	TRBV7-8	TGTGCCAGCAGCTTAGCGGGGACTAGCGGGAGGTCTTGGAGGGAGACCCAGTACTTC	CASSLAGTSGRSWRETQYF
.	TRBJ2-7	few	TRBV4-3	TGCGCCAGCAGTATGGGGGCCCAGGACGAGCAGTACTTC	CASSMGAQDEQYF
TRBD2	TRBJ2-2	.	TRBV11-3	TGTGCCAGCAGCTTAGGTGGGACTACTTCTCCCGGGGAGCTGTTTTTT	CASSLGGTTSPGELFF
.	TRBJ2-5	.	TRBV2	TGTGCCAGCAGCCTCGAACGGGAGACCCAGTACTTC	CASSLERETQYF
.	TRBJ1-2	.	TRBV14	TGTGCCAGCAGCCAGGCTGCGAACAGCTATGGCTACACCTTC	CASSQAANSYGYTF
.	TRBJ1-3	.	TRBV12-3/TRBV12-4	TGTGCCAGCAGCGCGCCGGGAAGTAGCACCATATATTTT	CASSAPGSSTIYF
.	TRBJ2-7	.	TRBV27	TGTGCCAGCAGTTTCGGGGGGCCGCGGGAGCAGTACTTC	CASSFGGPREQYF
.	TRBJ2-2	.	TRBV7-3	TGTGCCAGCTCCTACCTGAACACCGGGGAGCTGTTTTTT	CASSYLNTGELFF
TRBD2	TRBJ2-7	.	TRBV3-1/TRBV3-2	TGTGCCAGCAGCCAAAACCGACTAGCGGGGGAGCAGTACTTC	CASSQNRLAGEQYF
.	TRBJ2-1	.	TRBV27	TGTGCCAGCAGTCCCCGTGGGGCAGGTATTCAATATGAGCAGTTCTTC	CASSPRGAGIQYEQFF
.	TRBJ1-5	.	TRBV6-5	TGTGCCAGCAGCGGACAGAACAATCAGCCCCAGCATTTT	CASSGQNNQPQHF
TRBD2	TRBJ2-3	.	TRBV18	TGTGCCAGCTCGCCACCCGGGACTAGCGCAAATACGCAGTATTTT	CASSPPGTSANTQYF
.	TRBJ1-6	.	TRBV6-1	TGTGCCAGCAGTGAAGCCGGGGGGGGGAATTCACCCCTCCACTTT	CASSEAGGGNSPLHF